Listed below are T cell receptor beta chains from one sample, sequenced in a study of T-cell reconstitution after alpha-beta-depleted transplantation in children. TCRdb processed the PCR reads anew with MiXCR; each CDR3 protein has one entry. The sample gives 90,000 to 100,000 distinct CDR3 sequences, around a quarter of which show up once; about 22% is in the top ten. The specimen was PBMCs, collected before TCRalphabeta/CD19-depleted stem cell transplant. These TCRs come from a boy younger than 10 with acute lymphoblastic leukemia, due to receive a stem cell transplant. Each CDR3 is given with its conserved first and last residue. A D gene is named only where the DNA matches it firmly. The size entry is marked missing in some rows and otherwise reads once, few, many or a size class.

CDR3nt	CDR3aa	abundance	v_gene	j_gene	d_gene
TGCGCCAGCAGGGGGACAACCGAATATGAGCAGTTCTTC	CASRGTTEYEQFF	.	TRBV5-1	TRBJ2-1	.
TGTGCCAGCAGTTTGATGGCGGGAGAGACCCAGTACTTC	CASSLMAGETQYF	.	TRBV12-3/TRBV12-4	TRBJ2-5	.
TGTGCCAGCAGCGTTTCATGGGTAGGGGCCAACGTCCTGACTTTC	CASSVSWVGANVLTF	many	TRBV9	TRBJ2-6	.
TGCGCCAGCAGTGAGTCGACTAGGCGGGGAGCTGTTTTT	CASSESTRRGAVF	.	TRBV10-2	TRBJ2-2	.
TGTGCCAGCAGTTACTCGACCCTGGCCGCCTACGAGCAGTACTTC	CASSYSTLAAYEQYF	.	TRBV6-5	TRBJ2-7	.
TGTGCCAGCAGTCGACAGGGGACTGGGGCCAACGTCCTGACTTTC	CASSRQGTGANVLTF	.	TRBV12-3/TRBV12-4	TRBJ2-6	TRBD1
TGCAGCGTGTCCCCGGGACAGGGTCTCAACGAGCAGTACTTC	CSVSPGQGLNEQYF	few	TRBV29-1	TRBJ2-7	TRBD1
TGTGCCAGCAGCCTAGGGACTAGCCGGACTAATGAGCAGTTCTTC	CASSLGTSRTNEQFF	many	TRBV7-2	TRBJ2-1	TRBD2
TGTGCCAGCAGCCACGGGGCGGGAAACAATGAGCAGTTCTTC	CASSHGAGNNEQFF	.	TRBV14	TRBJ2-1	.
TGTGCCAGCAGTTTGTACGCAAATCTTTCCTACGAGCAGTACTTC	CASSLYANLSYEQYF	.	TRBV12-3/TRBV12-4	TRBJ2-7	.
TGCGCCAGCCAAGACGATAGCTCCTATAATTCACCCCTCCACTTT	CASQDDSSYNSPLHF	few	TRBV5-1	TRBJ1-6	.
TGCGCCAGCAGCCCCGGGACAGGGGATACCGGGGAGCTGTTTTTT	CASSPGTGDTGELFF	many	TRBV5-1	TRBJ2-2	TRBD1
TGTGCCAGCAGCATCAGTGCAGATACGCAGTATTTT	CASSISADTQYF	.	TRBV7-2	TRBJ2-3	.
TGTGCCACCGGTCCGGGTACCAAAAACATTCAGTACTTC	CATGPGTKNIQYF	.	TRBV19	TRBJ2-4	.
TGCAGTGCTAGTGGGGGGGGGAATAACAATGAGCAGTTCTTC	CSASGGGNNNEQFF	.	TRBV20-1	TRBJ2-1	TRBD2
TGCAGCGTTGAAGATCTTGGGGGAAACATTCAGTACTTC	CSVEDLGGNIQYF	few	TRBV29-1	TRBJ2-4	.
TGTGCCAGCAGCCCGGGACGGACCATCTCTGGGGCCAACGTCCTGACTTTC	CASSPGRTISGANVLTF	.	TRBV7-7	TRBJ2-6	.
TGCAGTGCTTACAGGGAAAGCAATCAGCCCCAGCATTTT	CSAYRESNQPQHF	.	TRBV20-1	TRBJ1-5	.
TGCGCCAGCAGCTCGGGACCGCTGAGCTACAATGAGCAGTTCTTC	CASSSGPLSYNEQFF	.	TRBV5-1	TRBJ2-1	.
TGTGCCAGCAGCCCCTCCAGCGGAGGCCTCCAAGAGACCCAGTACTTC	CASSPSSGGLQETQYF	few	TRBV12-3/TRBV12-4	TRBJ2-5	.
TGTGCCAGCAGTTTGGTGACCGTAGCGGGAGGGCCCCGCAATGAGCAGTTCTTC	CASSLVTVAGGPRNEQFF	few	TRBV28	TRBJ2-1	TRBD2
TGCAGCGTTGAGACTGGGGTGAACACTGAAGCTTTCTTT	CSVETGVNTEAFF	.	TRBV29-1	TRBJ1-1	.
TGTGCCAGCAGCGCGACAGGGAACCCCTACGAGCAGTACTTC	CASSATGNPYEQYF	.	TRBV7-8	TRBJ2-7	TRBD1
TGCGCCAGCAGCTTGGCCCCGGGAGTGCAAAACATTCAGTACTTC	CASSLAPGVQNIQYF	few	TRBV5-1	TRBJ2-4	.
TGTGCCAGCAGCGTAGCTACTGAGAGCGGAGGGAGGAATTACAATGAGCAGTTCTTC	CASSVATESGGRNYNEQFF	few	TRBV9	TRBJ2-1	.
TGCGCCAGCAGCCAAGACCCGGTGGAGGCTTGGTACGAGCAGTACTTC	CASSQDPVEAWYEQYF	few	TRBV4-1	TRBJ2-7	.
TGCAGTGCTAGACTGGCAGGAAGTGGCACTGAAGCTTTCTTT	CSARLAGSGTEAFF	few	TRBV20-1	TRBJ1-1	.
TGCGCCAGCAGCCATGGACAGGGTACCGGCGAGCAGTACTTC	CASSHGQGTGEQYF	.	TRBV4-1	TRBJ2-7	TRBD1
TGTGCTAGTGGTTTGGACGAAAGACCTCAGTACTTC	CASGLDERPQYF	.	TRBV12-5	TRBJ2-7	.
TGCAGTGCTAAATCAGGGAGTTCGGGCTCCTACGAGCAGTACTTC	CSAKSGSSGSYEQYF	.	TRBV20-1	TRBJ2-7	.
TGTGCCAGCAGCGCGACCCCTAGCGGACTAAATGAGCAGTTCTTC	CASSATPSGLNEQFF	.	TRBV7-2	TRBJ2-1	TRBD2
TGTGCCAGCAGCCCTTGGAGCCTAGCGGGTGGCACAGATACGCAGTATTTT	CASSPWSLAGGTDTQYF	few	TRBV4-2	TRBJ2-3	TRBD2
TGTGCCACCACCAGGGGCCGGGAGACCCAGTACTTC	CATTRGRETQYF	few	TRBV24-1	TRBJ2-5	.
TGTGCCAGCAGCCCGACCTTGACTAGCGGAGGGGCACATGAGCAGTTCTTC	CASSPTLTSGGAHEQFF	few	TRBV2	TRBJ2-1	TRBD2
TGTGCCAGCAGCCAATCTGGACAGGGGGCGTATGAGCAGTTCTTC	CASSQSGQGAYEQFF	.	TRBV3-1	TRBJ2-1	TRBD1
TGTGCCAGCATGAGGGTACGGACCGCACAAGAGACCCAGTACTTC	CASMRVRTAQETQYF	.	TRBV6-1	TRBJ2-5	.
TGCAGTGCCATGACTAGCGGAGTTTACGAGCAGTACTTC	CSAMTSGVYEQYF	.	TRBV20-1	TRBJ2-7	TRBD2
TGCAGTGCTGGTGAGACAGGGGGCGGCAATCAGCCCCAGCATTTT	CSAGETGGGNQPQHF	.	TRBV20-1	TRBJ1-5	TRBD1
TGCGCCAGCAGCCAAGACTTCAGTAGCGGAGGGCCCGCGGTCGAGCAGTACTTC	CASSQDFSSGGPAVEQYF	.	TRBV4-1	TRBJ2-7	.
TGCGCCAGCAGCCCAAGCGCGACAGGAAGTTCCTATGGCTACACCTTC	CASSPSATGSSYGYTF	many	TRBV5-1	TRBJ1-2	.
TGTGCCAGCAGCTTAGCCGAAACGCGGGAGGTCCCCTACGAGCAGTACTTC	CASSLAETREVPYEQYF	few	TRBV7-8	TRBJ2-7	TRBD2
TGCAGTGCTGCCGGGACAGGGTCGGTCTTC	CSAAGTGSVF	.	TRBV20-1	TRBJ2-1	TRBD1